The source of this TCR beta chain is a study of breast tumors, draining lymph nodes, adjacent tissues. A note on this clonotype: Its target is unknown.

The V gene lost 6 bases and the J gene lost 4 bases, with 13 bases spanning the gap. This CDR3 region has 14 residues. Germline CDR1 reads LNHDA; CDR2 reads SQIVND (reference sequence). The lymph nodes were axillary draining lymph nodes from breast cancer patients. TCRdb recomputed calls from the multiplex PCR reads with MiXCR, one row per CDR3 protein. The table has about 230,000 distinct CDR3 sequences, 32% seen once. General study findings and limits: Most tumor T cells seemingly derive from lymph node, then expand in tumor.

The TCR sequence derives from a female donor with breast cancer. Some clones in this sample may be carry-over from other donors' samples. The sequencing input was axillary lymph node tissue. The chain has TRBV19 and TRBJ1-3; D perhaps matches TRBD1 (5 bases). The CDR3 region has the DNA TGTGCCAGTAGGCCGGCTGGGACCGGAAACACCATATATTTT. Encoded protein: CASRPAGTGNTIYF.